This section outlines one TCR beta chain sequence together with its context. Data came from immunoSEQ multiplex PCR; TCRdb stores just in-frame clones and leaves some out. The sample lists approximately 470,000 clones, roughly 87% seen once, with 0.7% in the top ten. The sample comes from a study of blood T cell repertoires in COVID-19. Sequencing was performed on PBMCs or T cells enriched from blood (not recorded which). This clonotype was sampled from a woman aged 18 to 35 who had recovered from COVID-19.

The CDR3 DNA reads TGTGCCAGCAGCACCGGGACTAGCTACGAGCAGTACTTC. Protein sequence: CASSTGTSYEQYF. The genes are TRBV5-6 and TRBJ2-7; 8 bases are a match to TRBD2. V trimming: 4 bases; J trimming: 3 bases; junction bases outside the gene matches: 3. From germline, CDR1 is SGHDT and CDR2 YYEEEE. This CDR3 is 13 amino acids long.